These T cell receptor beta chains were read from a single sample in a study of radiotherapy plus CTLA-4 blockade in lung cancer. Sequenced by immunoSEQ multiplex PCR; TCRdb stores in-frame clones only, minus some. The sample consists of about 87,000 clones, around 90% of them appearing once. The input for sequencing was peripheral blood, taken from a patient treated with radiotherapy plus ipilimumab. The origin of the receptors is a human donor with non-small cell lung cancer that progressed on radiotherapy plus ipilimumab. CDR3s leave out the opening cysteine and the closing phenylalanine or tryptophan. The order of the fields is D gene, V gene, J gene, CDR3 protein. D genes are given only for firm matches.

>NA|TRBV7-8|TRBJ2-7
ASSLPSYEQY
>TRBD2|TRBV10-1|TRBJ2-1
ASSHSGRLFHEQF
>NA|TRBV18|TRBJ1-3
ASSPRGGVDTIY
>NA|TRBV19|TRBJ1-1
ASMPRRNMNTEAF
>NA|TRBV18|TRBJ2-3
ASSPRGSTQY
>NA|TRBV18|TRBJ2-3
ASSPMADTQY
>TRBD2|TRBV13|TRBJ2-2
ASSLGLGLAGGITGELF
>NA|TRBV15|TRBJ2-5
ATSTLTGTQY
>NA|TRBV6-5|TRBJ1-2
ASRGQGSYGYT
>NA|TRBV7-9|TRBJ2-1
ASSLEHSGSEF
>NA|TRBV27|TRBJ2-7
ASSPVRTSPYEQY
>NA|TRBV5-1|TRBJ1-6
ASSLVSGQSNSPLH
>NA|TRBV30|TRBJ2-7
ASSPTGLSYEQY
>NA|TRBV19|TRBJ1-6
ASSVQHLYNSPLH
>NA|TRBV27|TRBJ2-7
ASSLSQNYEQY
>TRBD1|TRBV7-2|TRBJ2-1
ASSLPDRPNEQF
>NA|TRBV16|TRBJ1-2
ASSPAASHGYT
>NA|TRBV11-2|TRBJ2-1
ASSLSHEQF
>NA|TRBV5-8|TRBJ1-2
ASSPSPGWSIYGYT
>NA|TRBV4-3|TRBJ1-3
ASSQVKGAGNTIY
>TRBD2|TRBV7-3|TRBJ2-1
ASSSGLEPNEQF
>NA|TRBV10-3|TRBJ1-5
AISERASGHGDQPQH
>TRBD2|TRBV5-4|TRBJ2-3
ASSQAGLGTDTQY
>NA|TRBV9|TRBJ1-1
ASSQGEGRGTEAF
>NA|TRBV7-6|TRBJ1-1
ASSSTGNTEAF
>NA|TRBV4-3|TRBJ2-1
ASSQWRYNEQF
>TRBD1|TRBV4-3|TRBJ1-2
ASSQDSAGGRGYT
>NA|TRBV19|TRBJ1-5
ASTARMFPLNQPQH
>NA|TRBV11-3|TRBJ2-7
ASSPRDRTFP
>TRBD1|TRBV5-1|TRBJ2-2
ASSLRTGSSGELF
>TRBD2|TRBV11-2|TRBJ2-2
ASSRSLGEGTGELF
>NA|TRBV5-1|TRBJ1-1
ASSLGGLNTEAF
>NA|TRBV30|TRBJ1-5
AWSGPGRSNQPQH
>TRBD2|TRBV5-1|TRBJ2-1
ASSLEGLVGPLANEQF
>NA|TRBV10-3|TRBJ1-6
AISESTTDNSPLH
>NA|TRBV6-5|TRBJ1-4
ASTRGAPNEKLF
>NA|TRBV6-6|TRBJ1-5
ASSYFHSNQPQH
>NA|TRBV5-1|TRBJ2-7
ASGPSTQGGLYEQY
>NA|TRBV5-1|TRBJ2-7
ASSLAAGTYEQY
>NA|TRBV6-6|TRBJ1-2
ASSPTGPDGYT
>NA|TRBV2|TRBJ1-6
ASSPSWDNSPLH
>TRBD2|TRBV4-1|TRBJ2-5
ASSPRGREETQY
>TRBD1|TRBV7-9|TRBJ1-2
ASSLSGTGSGYT
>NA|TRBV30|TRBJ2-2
AWSGRFIGELF
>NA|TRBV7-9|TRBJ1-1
ASSFMGQQNTEAF
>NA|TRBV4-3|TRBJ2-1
ASSQESGYNEQF
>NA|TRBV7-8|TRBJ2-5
ASSGGDQY
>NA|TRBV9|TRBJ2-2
ASSPSPANTGELF
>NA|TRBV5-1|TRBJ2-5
ASSVGPEGAQY
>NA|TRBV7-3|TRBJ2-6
ASSLTGSGANVLT
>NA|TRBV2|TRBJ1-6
ARGDSYNSPLH
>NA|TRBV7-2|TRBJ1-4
ASSLDIINEKLF
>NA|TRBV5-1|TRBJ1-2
ASSPVNTDYGYT
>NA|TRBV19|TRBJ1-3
ASRSVQSSGNTIY
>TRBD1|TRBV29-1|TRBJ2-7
SAGQGAAYEQY
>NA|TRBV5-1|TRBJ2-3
ASSLDGGARLDTQY
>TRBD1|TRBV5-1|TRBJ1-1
ASSGTGNANTEAF
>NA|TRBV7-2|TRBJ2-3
ASSRQFTDTQY
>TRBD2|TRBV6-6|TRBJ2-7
ASINPPSGAEQY
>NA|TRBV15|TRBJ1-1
ATSRPGTLNTEAF